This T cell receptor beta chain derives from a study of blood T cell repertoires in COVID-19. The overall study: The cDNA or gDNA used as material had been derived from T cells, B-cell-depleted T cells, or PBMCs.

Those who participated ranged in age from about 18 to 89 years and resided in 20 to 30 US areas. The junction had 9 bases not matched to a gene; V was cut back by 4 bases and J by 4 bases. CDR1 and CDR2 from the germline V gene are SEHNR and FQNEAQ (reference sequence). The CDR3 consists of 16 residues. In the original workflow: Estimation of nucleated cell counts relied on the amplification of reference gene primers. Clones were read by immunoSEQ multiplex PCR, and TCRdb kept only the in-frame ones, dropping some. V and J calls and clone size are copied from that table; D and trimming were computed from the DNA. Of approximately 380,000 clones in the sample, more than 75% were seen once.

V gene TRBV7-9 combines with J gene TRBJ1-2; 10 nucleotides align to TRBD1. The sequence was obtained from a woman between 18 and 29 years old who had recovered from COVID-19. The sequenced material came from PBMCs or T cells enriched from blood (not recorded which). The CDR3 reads CASSYAGTGAFYGYTF. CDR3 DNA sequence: TGTGCCAGCAGCTACGCCGGGACAGGGGCATTCTATGGCTACACCTTC.